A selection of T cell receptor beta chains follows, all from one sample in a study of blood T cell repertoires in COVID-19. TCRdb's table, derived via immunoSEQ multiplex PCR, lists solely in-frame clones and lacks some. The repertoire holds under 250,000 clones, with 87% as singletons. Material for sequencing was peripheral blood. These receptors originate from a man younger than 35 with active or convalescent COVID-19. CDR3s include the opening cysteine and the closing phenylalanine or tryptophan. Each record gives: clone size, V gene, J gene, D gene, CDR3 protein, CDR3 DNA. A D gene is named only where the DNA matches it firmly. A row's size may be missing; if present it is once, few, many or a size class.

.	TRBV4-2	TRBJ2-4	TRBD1	CASSQDRGQKNIQYF	TGTGCCAGCAGCCAAGATCGGGGACAGAAAAACATTCAGTACTTC
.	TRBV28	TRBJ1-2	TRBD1	CASRGGTGRNYGYTF	TGTGCCAGCAGGGGGGGGACAGGGCGAAACTATGGCTACACCTTC
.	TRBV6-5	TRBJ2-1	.	CASTDPGDEQFF	TGTGCCAGCACAGACCCCGGGGATGAGCAGTTCTTC
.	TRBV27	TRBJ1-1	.	CASSPPSGYTEAFF	TGTGCCAGCAGTCCCCCTTCAGGGTACACTGAAGCTTTCTTT
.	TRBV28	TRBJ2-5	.	CASSLNWSREGETQYF	TGTGCCAGCAGTTTAAACTGGTCGCGGGAAGGGGAGACCCAGTACTTC
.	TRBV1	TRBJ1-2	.	CTSSQDRGPNYGYTF	TGCACCAGCAGTCAGGACAGGGGCCCTAACTATGGCTACACCTTC
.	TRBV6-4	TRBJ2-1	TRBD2	CASSEERGGGNEQFF	TGTGCCAGCAGTGAGGAACGGGGGGGTGGCAATGAGCAGTTCTTC
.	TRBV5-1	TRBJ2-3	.	CASSPDPVGGGTDTQYF	TGCGCCAGCAGCCCAGACCCCGTAGGGGGTGGGACAGATACGCAGTATTTT
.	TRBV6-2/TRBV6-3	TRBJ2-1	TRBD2	CASSPLGLVGYNEQFF	TGTGCCAGCAGCCCTCTCGGACTAGTAGGCTACAATGAGCAGTTCTTC
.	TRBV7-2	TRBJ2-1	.	CASSLEMSASQFF	TGTGCCAGCAGCCTTGAGATGAGTGCCTCGCAGTTCTTC
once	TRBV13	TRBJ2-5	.	CASSLAGEWRNETQYF	TGTGCCAGCAGCTTAGCAGGGGAGTGGAGGAATGAGACCCAGTACTTC
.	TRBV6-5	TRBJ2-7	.	CASRYGIMQGLYEQYF	TGTGCCAGCAGGTACGGAATAATGCAGGGGCTCTACGAGCAGTACTTC
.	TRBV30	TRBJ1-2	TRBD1	CAWRLDREAYTF	TGTGCCTGGAGGCTGGACAGGGAAGCCTACACCTTC
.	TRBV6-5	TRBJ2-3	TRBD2	CASSGTRAPYTQYF	TGTGCCAGCAGCGGGACTAGGGCCCCCTATACGCAGTATTTT
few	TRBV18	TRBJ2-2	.	CASSRSSTGSPGKNTGELFF	TGTGCCAGCTCACGGTCCTCGACAGGCTCCCCGGGAAAAAACACCGGGGAGCTGTTTTTT
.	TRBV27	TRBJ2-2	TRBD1	CASSSTGGITGELFF	TGTGCCAGCAGTTCGACAGGGGGCATCACCGGGGAGCTGTTTTTT
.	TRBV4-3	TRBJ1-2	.	CASSGGSMRGYTF	TGCGCCAGCAGTGGGGGGTCCATGAGGGGCTACACCTTC
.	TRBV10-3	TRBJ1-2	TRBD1	CAISASTGINYGYTF	TGTGCCATCAGTGCCTCGACAGGGATCAACTATGGCTACACCTTC
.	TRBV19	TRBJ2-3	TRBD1	CASSTDRGSWPDTQYF	TGTGCCAGTAGTACGGACAGGGGATCTTGGCCAGATACGCAGTATTTT
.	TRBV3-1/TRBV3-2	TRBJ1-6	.	CASRATSGDSPLHF	TGTGCCAGCAGGGCCACCTCAGGTGATTCACCCCTCCACTTT
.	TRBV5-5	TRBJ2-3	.	CASSLWGGKDTQYF	TGTGCCAGCAGCTTGTGGGGGGGCAAAGATACGCAGTATTTT
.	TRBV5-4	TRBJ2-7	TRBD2	CASSSPGLAGPYYEQYF	TGTGCCAGCAGCTCCCCGGGACTAGCGGGCCCCTACTACGAGCAGTACTTC
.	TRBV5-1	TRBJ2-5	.	CASSLEGRETQYF	TGCGCCAGCAGCTTGGAAGGGAGAGAGACCCAGTACTTC
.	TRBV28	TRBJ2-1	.	CASRRRGSRRDEQFF	TGTGCCAGCAGGCGTCGGGGGTCCAGACGGGATGAGCAGTTCTTC
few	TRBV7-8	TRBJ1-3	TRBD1	CASSFRDRGNTIYF	TGTGCCAGCAGCTTCCGGGACAGGGGAAACACCATATATTTT
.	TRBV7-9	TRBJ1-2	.	CASSLGQANYGYTF	TGTGCCAGCAGCTTAGGACAGGCCAACTATGGCTACACCTTC
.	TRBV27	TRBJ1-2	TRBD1	CASSFQGARDGYTF	TGTGCCAGCAGTTTCCAGGGGGCGCGAGATGGCTACACCTTC
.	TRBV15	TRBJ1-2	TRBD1	CATSRRIGTGGLDGYTF	TGTGCCACCAGCAGAAGAATCGGGACAGGGGGTTTGGATGGCTACACCTTC
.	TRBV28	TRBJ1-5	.	CASSLDGGGNQPQHF	TGTGCCAGCAGTTTAGACGGAGGGGGCAATCAGCCCCAGCATTTT
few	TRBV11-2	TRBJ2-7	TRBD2	CASSLGLAGVSQYF	TGTGCCAGCAGCTTGGGACTAGCGGGGGTGAGTCAGTACTTC
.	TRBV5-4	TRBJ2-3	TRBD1	CASSSDYRDRAGQYF	TGTGCCAGCAGCTCTGATTACCGGGACAGGGCCGGGCAGTATTTT
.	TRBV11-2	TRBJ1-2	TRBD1	CASSLGQGASNYGYTF	TGTGCCAGCAGCTTGGGACAGGGGGCCTCTAACTATGGCTACACCTTC
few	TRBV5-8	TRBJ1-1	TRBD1	CASSSLTGVMNTEAFF	TGTGCCAGCAGCTCGCTGACAGGGGTTATGAACACTGAAGCTTTCTTT
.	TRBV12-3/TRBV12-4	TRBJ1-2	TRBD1	CASSRQGDYGYTF	TGTGCCAGCAGCCGACAGGGTGACTATGGCTACACCTTC
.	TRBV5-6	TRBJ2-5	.	CASSVTVGYGTAETQYF	TGTGCCAGCAGCGTTACCGTCGGGTACGGGACTGCGGAGACCCAGTACTTC
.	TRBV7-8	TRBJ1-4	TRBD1	CASSLDHRGPNEKLFF	TGTGCCAGCAGCTTAGACCACAGGGGTCCTAATGAAAAACTGTTTTTT
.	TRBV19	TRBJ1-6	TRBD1	CASRKYPSFRDRNSPLHF	TGTGCCAGTAGGAAATACCCAAGTTTCCGGGACAGAAATTCACCCCTCCACTTT
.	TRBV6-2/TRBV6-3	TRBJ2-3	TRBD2	CASSYSMGLAGRTDTQYF	TGTGCCAGCAGTTACTCTATGGGACTAGCGGGCCGCACAGATACGCAGTATTTT
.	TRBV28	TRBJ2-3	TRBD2	CASRGPSGISTDTQYF	TGTGCCAGCAGGGGCCCCAGCGGGATTAGCACAGATACGCAGTATTTT
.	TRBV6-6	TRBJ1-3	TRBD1	CASSNPMGTEFTSSGNTIYF	TGTGCCAGCAGCAACCCGATGGGGACAGAATTTACGAGCTCTGGAAACACCATATATTTT
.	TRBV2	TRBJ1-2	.	CASRAFGYTF	TGTGCCAGCAGGGCTTTTGGCTACACCTTC
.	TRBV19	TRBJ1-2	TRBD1	CASSIRASATGRNGYTF	TGTGCCAGTAGTATAAGGGCGTCTGCGACAGGGAGGAATGGCTACACCTTC
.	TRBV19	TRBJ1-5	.	CASSNQGAGQPQHF	TGTGCCAGTAGTAACCAGGGTGCGGGGCAGCCCCAGCATTTT
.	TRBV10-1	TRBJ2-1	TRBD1	CASSRDSYNEQFF	TGCGCCAGCAGTAGGGACAGCTACAATGAGCAGTTCTTC
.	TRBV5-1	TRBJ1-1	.	CASSTEGSGQWVTEAFF	TGCGCCAGCAGCACCGAAGGGTCAGGACAGTGGGTAACTGAAGCTTTCTTT
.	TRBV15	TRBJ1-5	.	CATSRGPQGMVNQPQHF	TGTGCCACCAGCAGAGGACCCCAGGGGATGGTCAATCAGCCCCAGCATTTT
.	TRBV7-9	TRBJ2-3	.	CASSLGQGKDTQYF	TGTGCCAGCAGCTTAGGGCAGGGGAAAGATACGCAGTATTTT
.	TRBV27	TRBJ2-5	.	CASSLGTTGFRETQYF	TGTGCCAGCAGTTTAGGGACTACAGGGTTCAGAGAGACCCAGTACTTC
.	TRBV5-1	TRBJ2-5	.	CASSFGERETQYF	TGCGCCAGCAGCTTCGGGGAACGGGAGACCCAGTACTTC
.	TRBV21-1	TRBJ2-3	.	CASRPGQQGTDTQYF	TGTGCCAGCAGACCCGGACAGCAAGGCACAGATACGCAGTATTTT
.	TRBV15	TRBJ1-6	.	CAISINPSLPLHF	TGTGCCATCAGCATTAATCCTAGCTTACCCCTCCACTTT